This T cell receptor (beta chain) was captured by sequencing in a study of tumor and adjacent non-tumor tissue in lung cancer. For the study at large: On average, productive TCRbeta reads reached roughly 3.9 million per sample.

A modified ARM-PCR protocol with three rounds of nested PCR amplified TCRbeta. TCRdb reanalysed the multiplex PCR reads using MiXCR and keeps one entry per CDR3 protein. The sample yields fewer than 80,000 distinct CDR3 sequences, under 70% seen once. This CDR3 comprises 19 residues. The template was RNA from unsorted bulk tissue. Comment on this clonotype: Its antigen is unknown. One junction end disagrees with the germline gene, perhaps due to a read error.

Notes on the study in general: Normal lung showed higher cumulative top 100 clone frequency than tumor.

This chain uses TRBV12-3 or TRBV12-4 with TRBJ2-2, with 10 bases lining up with TRBD2. The source material was lung tumor tissue. The TCR sequence derives from a woman in her seventies with non-small cell lung cancer. The chain's CDR3 is CTSSYQLAGYVTGTGELFF. The CDR3 nucleotides are TGTACCAGCAGCTACCAACTAGCGGGATATGTGACTGGCACCGGGGAGCTGTTTTTT.